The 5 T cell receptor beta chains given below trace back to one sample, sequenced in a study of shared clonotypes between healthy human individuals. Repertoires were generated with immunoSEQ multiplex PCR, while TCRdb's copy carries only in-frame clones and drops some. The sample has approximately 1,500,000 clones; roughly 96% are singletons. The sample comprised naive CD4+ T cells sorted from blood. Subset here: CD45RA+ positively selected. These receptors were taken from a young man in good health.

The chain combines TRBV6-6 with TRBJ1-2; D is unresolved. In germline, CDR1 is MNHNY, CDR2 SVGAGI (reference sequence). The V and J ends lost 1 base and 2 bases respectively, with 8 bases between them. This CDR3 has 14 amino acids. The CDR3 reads CASSYYGNNYGYTF. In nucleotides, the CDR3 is TGTGCCAGCAGTTACTACGGGAACAACTATGGCTACACCTTC.

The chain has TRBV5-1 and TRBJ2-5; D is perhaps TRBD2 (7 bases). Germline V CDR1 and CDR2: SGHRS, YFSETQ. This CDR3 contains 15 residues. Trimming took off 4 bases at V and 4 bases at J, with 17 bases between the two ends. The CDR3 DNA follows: TGCGCCAGCAGCCAATTACAGGGAGGGGGAGAGACCCAGTACTTC. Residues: CASSQLQGGGETQYF.

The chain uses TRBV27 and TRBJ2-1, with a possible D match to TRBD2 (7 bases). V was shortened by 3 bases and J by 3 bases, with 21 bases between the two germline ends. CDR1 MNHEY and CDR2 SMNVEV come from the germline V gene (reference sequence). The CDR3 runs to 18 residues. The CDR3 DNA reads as TGTGCCAGCAGTTTTTTAAGGGTCGGGGGGACACACTACAATGAGCAGTTCTTC. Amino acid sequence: CASSFLRVGGTHYNEQFF.

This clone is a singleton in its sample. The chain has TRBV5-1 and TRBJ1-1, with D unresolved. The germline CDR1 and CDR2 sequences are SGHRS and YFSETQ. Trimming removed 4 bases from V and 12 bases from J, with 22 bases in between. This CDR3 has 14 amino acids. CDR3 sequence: CASSPSFEGSLTFF. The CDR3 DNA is TGCGCCAGCAGCCCTTCCTTCGAGGGTTCCCTAACTTTCTTT. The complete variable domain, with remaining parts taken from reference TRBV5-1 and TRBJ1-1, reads KAGVTQTPRYLIKTRGQQVTLSCSPISGHRSVSWYQQTPGQGLQFLFEYFSETQRNKGNFPGRFSGRQFSNSRSEMNVSTLELGDSALYLCASSPSFEGSLTFFGQGTRLTVV.

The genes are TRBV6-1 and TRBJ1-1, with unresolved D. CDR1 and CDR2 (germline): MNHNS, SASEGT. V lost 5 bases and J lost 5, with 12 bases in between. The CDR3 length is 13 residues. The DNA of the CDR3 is TGTGCCAGCAGTCAACTGGCGGGAACTGAAGCTTTCTTT. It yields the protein CASSQLAGTEAFF.